Listed here are 13 T cell receptor beta chains from one sample, sequenced in a study of T-cell reconstitution after alpha-beta-depleted transplantation in children. Unique molecular identifiers were incorporated into the prepared TCRbeta library. Via MiXCR, TCRdb re-called the PCR reads, giving one row per CDR3 protein. Seen here are roughly 500,000 distinct CDR3 sequences, over 9.5% observed once, and the top ten hold around 2%. Specimen: PBMCs, collected before TCRalphabeta/CD19-depleted stem cell transplant. These receptors were obtained from a child aged 2 to 10 with inherited bone marrow failure, due to receive a stem cell transplant.

This clonotype was counted at least ten times. The chain combines TRBV24-1 with TRBJ2-2; D might be TRBD2 (5 bases). Germline assignment: CDR1 KGHDR and CDR2 SFDVKD. V dropped 1 base and J dropped 5 bases, with 7 bases sitting between them. This CDR3 region has 14 residues. This CDR3 is CATSDFSGTGELFF. CDR3 sequence (DNA): TGTGCCACCAGTGATTTTTCGGGGACCGGGGAGCTGTTTTTT.

Turning to this clonotype: Its ends do not fully match the called genes, so a read error is possible. V gene TRBV20-1 combines with J gene TRBJ2-3; TRBD1 is a possible D gene (5 bases). CDR3 length equals 13 residues. The V gene's germline CDR1 is DFQATT and CDR2 SNEGSKA (reference sequence). Written as DNA, the CDR3 is TGCAGTGCTAGGCCTAATGGGGCAGATACGCGGTATTTT. Amino acids: CSARPNGADTRYF.

This clonotype was detected only a few times. The J gene is TRBJ2-1, the V gene TRBV6-5; D may be TRBD2 (5 bases). CDR1 is MNHEY and CDR2 is SVGAGI in the germline V gene. This CDR3 has 13 amino acids. V was cut by 2 bases and J by 12 bases, with 14 bases left in between. CDR3 coding DNA: TGTGCCAGCAGTTACGTTGTGGGAGACTTGCAGTTCTTC. It translates to CASSYVVGDLQFF.

This clonotype was seen only a few times. The genes are TRBV20-1 and TRBJ1-5; D is unclear. This CDR3 region has 14 residues. Trimming took off 6 bases at V and 3 bases at J, with 15 bases between the two ends. Germline CDR1 and CDR2: DFQATT and SNEGSKA (reference sequence). CDR3 protein: CSANPDGLNQPQHF. The CDR3 DNA reads as TGCAGTGCGAACCCCGACGGACTCAATCAGCCCCAGCATTTT.

This clonotype came up many times. The chain joins TRBV10-2 to TRBJ2-1; TRBD2 agrees at 10 bases. J gave up 9 bases and V 5 bases, and 10 bases lay outside the gene matches. The CDR3 is 15 residues long. The germline V gene encodes CDR1 WSHSY and CDR2 SAAADI. CDR3 sequence: CASSHPGLAIGEQFF. Here the CDR3 DNA reads TGCGCCAGCAGTCACCCGGGACTAGCGATTGGTGAGCAGTTCTTC.

The chain recombines TRBV20-1 with TRBJ2-1; TRBD1 agrees at 7 bases. V was clipped by 6 bases and J by 7 bases; unmatched bases: 9. CDR1 is DFQATT, CDR2 SNEGSKA, per germline (reference sequence). CDR3 size: 13 residues. CDR3 sequence reads: CSALTGWLNEQFF. The CDR3 DNA reads TGCAGTGCCTTGACAGGGTGGTTGAATGAGCAGTTCTTC.

V gene TRBV12-3 or TRBV12-4 combines with J gene TRBJ2-7; D might be TRBD1 (6 bases). The V end lost 6 bases, the J end lost 7 bases, and 22 bases lay between the germline ends. This CDR3 contains 15 residues. The CDR3 loop reads CASRASGTRTREQYF. CDR3 coding DNA: TGTGCCAGCAGAGCTTCCGGGACACGTACCCGGGAGCAGTACTTC.

This clonotype was counted ten times or more. CDR3: CASTDGLAGRGEQYF. In DNA form, the CDR3 reads TGTGCCAGCACCGATGGACTAGCGGGACGGGGCGAGCAGTACTTC. The chain couples TRBV7-9 to TRBJ2-7; 12 nucleotides line up with TRBD2. The CDR3 has 15 amino acids. The V and J ends lost 7 bases and 6 bases, in that order; junction bases with no gene match: 10. Germline assignment: CDR1 SEHNR and CDR2 FQNEAQ (reference sequence).

The V call is TRBV5-1, the J call TRBJ2-7; 16 nucleotides match TRBD2. Looked up from germline, CDR1 is SGHRS and CDR2 is YFSETQ. The ends lost 4 bases at V and 2 bases at J; junction bases unmatched: 6. This CDR3 is 17 amino acids long. The CDR3 DNA follows: TGCGCCAGCAGCCCTGGGACTAGCGGGAGGGCCGCCTACGAGCAGTACTTC. It specifies CASSPGTSGRAAYEQYF.

The table lists this clonotype with many counts. The CDR3 DNA sequence: TGTGCCAGCAGTCGTTCCGGGGAGCTGTTTTTT. This sequence encodes CASSRSGELFF. The genes are TRBV6-6 and TRBJ2-2, with D uncertain. V shed 5 bases and J shed 6 bases, with 4 bases lying between them. The CDR3 is 11 residues long. CDR1 and CDR2 from the germline V gene are MNHNY and SVGAGI (reference sequence).

This clonotype has at least ten counts. This chain uses TRBV7-2 with TRBJ2-1; the match to TRBD2 covers 9 bases. The CDR3 spans 18 residues. Per germline, CDR1 SGHTA and CDR2 FQGNSA. The ends lost 2 bases at V and 7 bases at J; junction bases unmatched: 15. The CDR3 protein is CASSLRGASGILRNEQFF. CDR3 DNA: TGTGCCAGCAGCTTACGCGGTGCTAGCGGGATTTTGAGGAATGAGCAGTTCTTC.

This clonotype was seen repeatedly, ten times or more. This chain connects TRBV10-3 to TRBJ2-5, with D maybe TRBD2 (7 bases). The V end lost 3 bases, the J end lost 1 base, and 15 bases lay between the germline ends. The germline V gene has CDR1 ENHRY and CDR2 SYGVKD. The CDR3 runs 16 residues. The CDR3 reads CAISDGGAGAQETQYF. CDR3 DNA sequence: TGTGCCATCAGTGATGGGGGGGCGGGAGCCCAAGAGACCCAGTACTTC.

The chain recombines TRBV5-1 with TRBJ2-7; maybe TRBD1 (5 bases). Per germline, CDR1 SGHRS and CDR2 YFSETQ. The V and J ends lost 4 bases and 6 bases respectively, with 11 bases between them. This CDR3 is built from 12 residues. The CDR3 DNA reads as TGCGCCAGCAGCACGGCCCAGGGCGAGCAGTACTTC. Translation: CASSTAQGEQYF. Combining the CDR3 with reference TRBV5-1 and TRBJ2-7 gives the whole variable domain KAGVTQTPRYLIKTRGQQVTLSCSPISGHRSVSWYQQTPGQGLQFLFEYFSETQRNKGNFPGRFSGRQFSNSRSEMNVSTLELGDSALYLCASSTAQGEQYFGPGTRLTVT.